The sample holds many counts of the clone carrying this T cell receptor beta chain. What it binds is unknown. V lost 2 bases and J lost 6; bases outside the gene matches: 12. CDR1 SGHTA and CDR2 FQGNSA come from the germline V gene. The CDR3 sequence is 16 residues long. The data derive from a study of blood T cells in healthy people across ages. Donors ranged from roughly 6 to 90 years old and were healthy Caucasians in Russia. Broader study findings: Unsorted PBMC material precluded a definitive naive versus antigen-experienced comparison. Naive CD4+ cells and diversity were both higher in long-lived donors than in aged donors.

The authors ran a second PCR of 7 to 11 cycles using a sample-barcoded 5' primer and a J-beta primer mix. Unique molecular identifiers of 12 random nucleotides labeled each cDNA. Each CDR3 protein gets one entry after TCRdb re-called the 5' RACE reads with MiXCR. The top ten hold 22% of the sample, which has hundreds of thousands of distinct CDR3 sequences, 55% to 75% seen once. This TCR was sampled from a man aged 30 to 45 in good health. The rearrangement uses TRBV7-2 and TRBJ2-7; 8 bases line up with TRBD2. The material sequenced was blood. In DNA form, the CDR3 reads TGTGCCAGCAGCTTAAGAGGAGGGACTAGTGCCAGCGAGCAGTACTTC. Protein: CASSLRGGTSASEQYF.